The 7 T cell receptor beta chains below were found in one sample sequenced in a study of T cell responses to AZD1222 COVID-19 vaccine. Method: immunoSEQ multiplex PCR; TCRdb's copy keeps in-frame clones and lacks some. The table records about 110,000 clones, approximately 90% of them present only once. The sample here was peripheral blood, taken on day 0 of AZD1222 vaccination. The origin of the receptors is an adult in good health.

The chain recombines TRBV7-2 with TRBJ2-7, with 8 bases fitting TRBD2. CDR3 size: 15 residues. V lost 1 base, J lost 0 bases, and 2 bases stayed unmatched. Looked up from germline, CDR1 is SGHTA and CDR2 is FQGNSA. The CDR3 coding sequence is TGTGCCAGCAGCTTAGGGCGGGAGGCCTCCTACGAGCAGTACTTC. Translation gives CASSLGREASYEQYF.

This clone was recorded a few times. CDR3 loop: CASSLAGHRNYGYTF. Written as DNA, the CDR3 is TGTGCCAGCAGCTTAGCGGGACACAGGAACTATGGCTACACCTTC. V usage is TRBV7-2 and J usage is TRBJ1-2; D is possibly TRBD1 (6 bases). Germline V CDR1 and CDR2: SGHTA, FQGNSA. The V gene lost 0 bases and the J gene lost 2 bases, with 10 bases spanning the gap. The CDR3 spans 15 residues.

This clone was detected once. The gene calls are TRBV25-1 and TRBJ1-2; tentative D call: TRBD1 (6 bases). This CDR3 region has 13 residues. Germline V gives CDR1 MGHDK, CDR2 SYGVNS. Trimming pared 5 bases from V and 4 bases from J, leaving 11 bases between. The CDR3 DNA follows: TGTGCCAGCAGTTCAGGACAGAGCTATGGCTACACCTTC. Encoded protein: CASSSGQSYGYTF.

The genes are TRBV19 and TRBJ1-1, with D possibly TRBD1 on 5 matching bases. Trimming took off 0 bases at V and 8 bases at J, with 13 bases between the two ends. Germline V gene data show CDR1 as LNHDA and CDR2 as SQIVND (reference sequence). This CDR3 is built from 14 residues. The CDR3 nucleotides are TGTGCCAGTAGTATAGATCGTGGGGCCGGCGAAGCTTTCTTT. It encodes CASSIDRGAGEAFF.

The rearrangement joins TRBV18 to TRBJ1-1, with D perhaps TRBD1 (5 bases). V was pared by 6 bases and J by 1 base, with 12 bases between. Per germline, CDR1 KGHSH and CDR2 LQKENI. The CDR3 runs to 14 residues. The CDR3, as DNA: TGTGCCAGCTCCTGGGGCCCTCAGAACACTGAAGCTTTCTTT. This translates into CASSWGPQNTEAFF.

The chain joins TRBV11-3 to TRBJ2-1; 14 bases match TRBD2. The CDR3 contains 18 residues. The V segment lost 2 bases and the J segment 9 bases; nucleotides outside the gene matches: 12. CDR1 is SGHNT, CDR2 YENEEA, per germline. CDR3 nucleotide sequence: TGTGCCAGCAGCTTATATAAGCCCGGACTAGCGGGAGGTAGTGAGCAGTTCTTC. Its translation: CASSLYKPGLAGGSEQFF.

This CDR3 is CASSLGRRPSNNNEQFF. CDR3 bases: TGTGCCAGCAGCTTAGGCCGTCGGCCATCTAATAACAATGAGCAGTTCTTC. The J gene is TRBJ2-1, the V gene TRBV13; D is undetermined. The CDR3 is 17 residues long. Deletions cut 0 bases from V and 5 bases from J, with 17 bases between. Germline V lookup: CDR1 PRHDT, CDR2 FYEKMQ (reference sequence).